The sequence of this T cell receptor (beta chain) was determined in a study of blood T cell repertoires in COVID-19. Study in general: Italy, Spain and the United States were the sources of the convalescent and acute COVID-19 samples.

The germline gives CDR1 SGHRS, CDR2 YFSETQ. The trim removed 1 base at V and 4 bases at J, leaving 6 bases unmatched. The CDR3 is 15 residues long. The method was immunoSEQ multiplex PCR; TCRdb's version includes in-frame clones alone and lacks a portion of them. The sample has a few hundred thousand clones; over 65% are singletons. V gene TRBV5-1 combines with J gene TRBJ1-2, with 8 positions matching TRBD1. Specimen: peripheral blood. This receptor was identified in a human donor with acute or convalescent COVID-19. The donor label of this sample is uncertain. The CDR3 is CASSLYRTGLYGYTF. The CDR3 DNA reads TGCGCCAGCAGCTTGTATAGGACAGGGCTCTATGGCTACACCTTC.